This TCR beta chain derives from a study of blood T cell repertoires in COVID-19. The protocol was immunoSEQ multiplex PCR, while the TCRdb copy is restricted to in-frame clones and leaves out a portion. The sample has 200,000 to 250,000 clones, roughly four fifths seen once. Germline-derived CDR1 and CDR2 are SGHAT and FQNNGV. Trimming stripped 3 bases from V and 0 bases from J, with 8 bases between. This CDR3 is 14 amino acids long. The chain recombines TRBV11-2 with TRBJ1-2; the D is unclear. The receptor was derived from a middle-aged man who had recovered from COVID-19. The specimen was PBMCs or T cells enriched from blood (not recorded which). The chain's CDR3 is CASSFTTPNYGYTF. DNA for the CDR3: TGTGCCAGCAGCTTTACTACTCCTAACTATGGCTACACCTTC.